This TCR beta chain appears in the sequencing data of a study of identifying expanded T cells in peripheral blood. Whole-study findings and limits: Technical replicates showed roughly 1.2 changed clones; around 2 weeks around 15; four weeks 19. Roughly two-week clone count variance significantly increased as total template count grew.

A remark on this clone: What it binds is not known.

V was shortened by 4 bases and J by 0 bases, with 23 bases between the two germline ends. Germline V gives CDR1 MRHNA, CDR2 SNTAGT. The CDR3 is 19 amino acids. The table came from immunoSEQ multiplex PCR; TCRdb's copy has only in-frame clones and leaves some out. In the table there are 65,000 to 95,000 clones, around 83% of which are singletons. Healthy donors had no documented immune events, such as infections, while sampled. This receptor was taken from a person aged 18 to 70 in good health. Input material: blood. The chain is built from TRBV6-4 and TRBJ2-3; D tentatively fits TRBD1 or TRBD2 (5 bases each). The CDR3 region is CASSGFEWGLAGSTDTQYF. The CDR3 DNA is TGTGCCAGCAGTGGGTTCGAATGGGGCCTAGCTGGAAGCACAGATACGCAGTATTTT.